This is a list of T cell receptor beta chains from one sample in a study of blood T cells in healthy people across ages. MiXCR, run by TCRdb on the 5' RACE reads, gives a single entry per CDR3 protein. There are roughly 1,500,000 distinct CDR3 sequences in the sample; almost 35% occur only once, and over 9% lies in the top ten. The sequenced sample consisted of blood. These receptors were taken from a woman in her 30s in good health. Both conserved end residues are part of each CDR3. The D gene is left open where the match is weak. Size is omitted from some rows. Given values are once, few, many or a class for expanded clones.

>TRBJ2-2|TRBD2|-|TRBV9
TGTGCCAGCAGCACCGGGACTAGCGGGAGTACGAACACCGGGGAGCTGTTTTTT
CASSTGTSGSTNTGELFF
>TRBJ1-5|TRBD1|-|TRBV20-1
TGCAGTGCACACAAAGGGGGCCCTGCTCAGCCCCAGCATTTT
CSAHKGGPAQPQHF
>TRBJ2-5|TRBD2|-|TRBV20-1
TGCAGTGCTAGAGATCGGGGTGGCCTAGCGGGAGTGATTGCTGAAGAGACCCAGTACTTC
CSARDRGGLAGVIAEETQYF
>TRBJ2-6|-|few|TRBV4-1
TGCGCCAGCAGCCAAGGGGGGTTCCCTGGGGCCAACGTCCTGACTTTC
CASSQGGFPGANVLTF
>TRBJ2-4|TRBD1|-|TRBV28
TGTGCCAGCAGTTTAGACCCAAACAGGGGGCAGGCCAAAAACATTCAGTACTTC
CASSLDPNRGQAKNIQYF
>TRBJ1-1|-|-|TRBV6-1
TGTGCCAGCAGTGGACAAGCTATGAACACTGAAGCTTTCTTT
CASSGQAMNTEAFF
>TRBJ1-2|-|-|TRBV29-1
TGCAGCGTTGGTGACCCCCGGGACTATGGCTACACCTTC
CSVGDPRDYGYTF
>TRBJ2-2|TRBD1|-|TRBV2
TGTGCCAGCAGACGGACAGGGGGCGGCACCGGGGAGCTGTTTTTT
CASRRTGGGTGELFF
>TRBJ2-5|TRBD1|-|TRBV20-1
TGCAGTGCGAGAAAAGCCCCCGGGACAGAGACAATCCAAGAGACCCAGTACTTC
CSARKAPGTETIQETQYF
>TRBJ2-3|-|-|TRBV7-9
TGTGCCAGCAGCTCAGCCAGCGGCCTTACAGATACGCAGTATTTT
CASSSASGLTDTQYF
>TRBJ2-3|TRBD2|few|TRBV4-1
TGCGCCAGCAGCCAGACTGACTGGGGGGGGACTAGCACAGATACGCAGTATTTT
CASSQTDWGGTSTDTQYF
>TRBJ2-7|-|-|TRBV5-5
TGTGCCAGCGGCCTACAGGGTTACTCCTACGAGCAGTACTTC
CASGLQGYSYEQYF
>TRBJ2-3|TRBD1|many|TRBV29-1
TGCAGCTTGGCCGGGACAGCTAAGACAGATACGCAGTATTTT
CSLAGTAKTDTQYF
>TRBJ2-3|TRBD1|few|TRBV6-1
TGTGCCAGCAGTTCGACAGGGTCTATATCAGATACGCAGTATTTT
CASSSTGSISDTQYF
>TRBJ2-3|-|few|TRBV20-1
TGCAGTGCACCGCATCGGGCGAGAACCACAGATACGCAGTATTTT
CSAPHRARTTDTQYF
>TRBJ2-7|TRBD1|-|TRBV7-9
TGTGCCAGCCTCACCAACGAGGACAGGTCCTACGAGCAGTACTTC
CASLTNEDRSYEQYF
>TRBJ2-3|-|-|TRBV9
TGTGCCAGGTGGGATTTCGGGAAGCCGTGTGGTACGCAGTATTTT
CARWDFGKPCGTQYF
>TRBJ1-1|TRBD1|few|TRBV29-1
TGCGGCGCTGCCCTCCGGACAGGGTACACTGAAGCTTTCTTT
CGAALRTGYTEAFF
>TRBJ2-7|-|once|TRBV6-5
TGTGCCAGCCACCGATCCTTACAGGGCTCCTACGAGCAGTACTTC
CASHRSLQGSYEQYF
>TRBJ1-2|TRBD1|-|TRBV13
TGTGCCAGCAGCCTCAACTCCGGGACAGTCTCCGGGTATGGCCACACCTTC
CASSLNSGTVSGYGHTF
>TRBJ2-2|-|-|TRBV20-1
TGCAGTGCGAGGGCGGACTCTCTGGCCGGGGAGCTGTTTTTT
CSARADSLAGELFF
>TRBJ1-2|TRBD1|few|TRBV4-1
TGCGCCAGCAGCCCTTCCGGGACAGTGATTGTCTATGGCTACACCTTC
CASSPSGTVIVYGYTF
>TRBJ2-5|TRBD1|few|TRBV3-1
TGTGCCAGCAGCACTACAGGGGCTGTAGGAGAGACCCAGTACTTC
CASSTTGAVGETQYF
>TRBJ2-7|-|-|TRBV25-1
TGTGCCAGCAGTGTAGGGAATGGCTACGAGCAGTACTTC
CASSVGNGYEQYF
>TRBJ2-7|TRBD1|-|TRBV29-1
TGCAGCGTTGTGCGAGGGGGCCCCTACGAGCAGTACTTC
CSVVRGGPYEQYF
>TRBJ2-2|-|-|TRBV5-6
TGTGCCAGCAGCTTTATGACCGGGGAGCTGTTTTTT
CASSFMTGELFF
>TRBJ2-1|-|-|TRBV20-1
TGCAGTGCTAGAGGGCAGAGGCAGGCGAATGAGCAGTTCTTC
CSARGQRQANEQFF
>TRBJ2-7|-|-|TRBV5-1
TGCGCCAGCAGCTTGCGCTATTCGGGATCAGGGCTAAGGTACGAGCAGTACTTC
CASSLRYSGSGLRYEQYF
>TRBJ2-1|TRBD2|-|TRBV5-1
TGCGCCAGCAGCGGGTCTAGCGGTGAATCCTACAATGAGCAGTTCTTC
CASSGSSGESYNEQFF
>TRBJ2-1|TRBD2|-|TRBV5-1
TGCGCCAGCAGCTCCACGGCGGGGGGCCGGGATGAGCAGTTCTTC
CASSSTAGGRDEQFF
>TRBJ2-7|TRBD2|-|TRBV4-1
TGCGCCAGCAGCCAAGTCCCACTACTAGCGGCACCCTACGAGCAGTACTTC
CASSQVPLLAAPYEQYF
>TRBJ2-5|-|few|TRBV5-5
TGTGCCAGCAGCTTGGGTTACTCCAAGCCGGCAGAGACCCAGTACTTC
CASSLGYSKPAETQYF
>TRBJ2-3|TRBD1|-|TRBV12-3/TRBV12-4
TGTGTCAGCAGGACGGCAGGGGGCATTGGGGATACGCAGTATTTT
CVSRTAGGIGDTQYF
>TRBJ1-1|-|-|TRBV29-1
TGCAGCGCTGGACAGCACAACACTGAAGCTTTCTTT
CSAGQHNTEAFF
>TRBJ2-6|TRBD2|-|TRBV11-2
TGTGCCAGCAGCTTAGATTTGGGCGGGGGTTACACTGGGGCCAACGTCCTGACTTTC
CASSLDLGGGYTGANVLTF
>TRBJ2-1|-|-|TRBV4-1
TGCGCCGGCAGCCAAGACGCGAGCGGTTACAATGAGCAGTTCTTC
CAGSQDASGYNEQFF
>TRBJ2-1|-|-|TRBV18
TGTGCCAGCTCACCCGTGGGGGGAACCTACAATGAGCAGTTCTTC
CASSPVGGTYNEQFF
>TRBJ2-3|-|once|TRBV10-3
TGTGCCGTCAGTAGTGACTCCCCTAGCACAGATACGCAGTATTTT
CAVSSDSPSTDTQYF
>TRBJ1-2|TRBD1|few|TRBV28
TGTGCCAGCAGTTTTTCCGACAGGGAGGGCGTCACCTTC
CASSFSDREGVTF
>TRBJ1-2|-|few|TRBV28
TGTGCCAGCAGCCCGGGGGGGGCAGCCGGGACCTATGGCTACACCTTC
CASSPGGAAGTYGYTF
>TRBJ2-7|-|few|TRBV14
TGTGCCAGCAGCCAAGATAGGGGACATCGGTCCTACGAGCAGTACTTC
CASSQDRGHRSYEQYF
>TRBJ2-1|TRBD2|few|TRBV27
TGTGCCAGCAGCCTCAGCGGGAACAACTACAATGAGCAGTTCTTC
CASSLSGNNYNEQFF
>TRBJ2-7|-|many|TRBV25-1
TGTGCCAGCAGTGAAGACTACTACGAGCAGTACTTC
CASSEDYYEQYF
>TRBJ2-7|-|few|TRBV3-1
TGTGCCAGCAGCCAAGGGGGCGCCTCGGGGAGCGAGCAGTACTTC
CASSQGGASGSEQYF
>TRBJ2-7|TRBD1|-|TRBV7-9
TGTGCCAGCAGCTCGGGACAGGGCACCTCCTACGAGCAGTACTTC
CASSSGQGTSYEQYF
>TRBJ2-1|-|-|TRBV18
TGTGCCAACTCACTCCTTGGGGGGGCCGGTTACAATGAGCAGTTCTTC
CANSLLGGAGYNEQFF
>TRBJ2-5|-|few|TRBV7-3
TGTGCCAGCGGCGGTAGACAAGAGACCCAGTACTTC
CASGGRQETQYF
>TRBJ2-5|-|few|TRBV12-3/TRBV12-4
TGTGCCAGCAGTTTTGGGCGGGTATTAGGGGAAGAGACCCAGTACTTC
CASSFGRVLGEETQYF
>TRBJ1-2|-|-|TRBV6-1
TGTGCCAGCATCCTGACAGGCCCTAGGGGTGGCTACACCTTC
CASILTGPRGGYTF
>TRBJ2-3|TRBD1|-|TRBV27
TGTGCCAGCAGTATCGGGACAGGGGGCCCAGATACGCAGTATTTT
CASSIGTGGPDTQYF
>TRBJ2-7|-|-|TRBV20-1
TGCAGTGCACCGGGACCGATCTCCTACGAGCAGTACTTC
CSAPGPISYEQYF
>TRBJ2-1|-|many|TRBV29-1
TGCAGTGTAAGGGGGGTCGGCGATGAGCAGTTCTTC
CSVRGVGDEQFF
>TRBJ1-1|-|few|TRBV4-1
TGCGCCAGCAGCCAAGGTACAGGCTTTCGAGCTTTCTTT
CASSQGTGFRAFF
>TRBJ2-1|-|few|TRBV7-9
TGTGCCAGCAGCCCTCGGTGGGCTCGGGGTAACAATGAGCAGTTCTTC
CASSPRWARGNNEQFF
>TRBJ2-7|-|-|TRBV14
TGTGCCAGCAGCCAAGAGAACTGGTACGAGCAGTACTTC
CASSQENWYEQYF
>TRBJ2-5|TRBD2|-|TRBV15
TGTGCCACCAGCAGAGGGGACGGGGGGTCTAAAGAGACCCAGTACTTC
CATSRGDGGSKETQYF
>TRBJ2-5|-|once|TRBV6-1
TGTGCCAGCAGTGAAAGGGCAGGCTACAGGGAGACCCAGTACTTC
CASSERAGYRETQYF
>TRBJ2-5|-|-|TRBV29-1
TGCAGCGTTCGGGGGACAAGGGAGACCCAGTACTTC
CSVRGTRETQYF
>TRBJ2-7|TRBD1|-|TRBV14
TGTGCCAGCAGCTTCCGGGACAGGGTTGCCTACGAGCAGTACTTC
CASSFRDRVAYEQYF